This passage covers 3 T cell receptor beta chains from one sample sequenced in a study of blood T cell repertoires in COVID-19. The table came from immunoSEQ multiplex PCR; TCRdb's copy has only in-frame clones and leaves some out. The sample lists about 210,000 clones; 70% to 90% were seen once. Source material: peripheral blood. Receptors originate from a human donor in a cohort sampled during active COVID-19.

The rearrangement joins TRBV4-2 to TRBJ2-3; TRBD2 aligns across 8 bases. Germline values: CDR1 LGHNA, CDR2 YNFKEQ. The CDR3 covers 15 residues. J gave up 4 bases and V 3 bases, and 6 bases lay outside the gene matches. The CDR3: CASSHQRESADTQYF. The CDR3 nucleotides read TGTGCCAGCAGCCATCAGCGGGAGTCCGCAGATACGCAGTATTTT.

The chain recombines TRBV2 with TRBJ1-2; the match to TRBD1 covers 9 bases. The CDR3 contains 16 residues. The ends lost 6 bases at V and 3 bases at J; junction bases unmatched: 11. Per the germline V gene, CDR1 is SNHLY and CDR2 is FYNNEI. CDR3: CASRSRDRVLYYGYTF. CDR3 DNA sequence: TGTGCCAGCAGGTCCCGGGACAGGGTACTTTACTATGGCTACACCTTC.

This clone showed up just a few times. The rearrangement joins TRBV2 to TRBJ2-1; 10 positions match TRBD1. This CDR3 comprises 14 residues. Germline-derived CDR1 and CDR2 are SNHLY and FYNNEI. Trimming at V came to 10 bases and at J to 5 bases, leaving 8 bases not matched to a gene. CDR3 region: CATDGQGGNNEQFF. The CDR3 bases are TGTGCCACCGACGGACAGGGGGGAAACAATGAGCAGTTCTTC.